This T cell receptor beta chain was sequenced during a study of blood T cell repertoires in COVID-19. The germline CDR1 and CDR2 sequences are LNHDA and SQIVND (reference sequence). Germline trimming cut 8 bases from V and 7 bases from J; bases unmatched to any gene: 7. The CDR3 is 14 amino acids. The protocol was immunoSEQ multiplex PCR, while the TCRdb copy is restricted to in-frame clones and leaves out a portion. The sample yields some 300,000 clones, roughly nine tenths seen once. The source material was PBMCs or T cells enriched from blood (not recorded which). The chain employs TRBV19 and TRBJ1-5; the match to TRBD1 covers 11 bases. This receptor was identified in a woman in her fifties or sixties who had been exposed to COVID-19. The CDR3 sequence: CASAGTGGKQPQHF. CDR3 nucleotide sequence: TGTGCCAGTGCCGGGACAGGGGGAAAACAGCCCCAGCATTTT.